Each of the 23 T cell receptor beta chains below was sequenced from the same sample in a study of blood T cell repertoires in COVID-19. Method: immunoSEQ multiplex PCR; TCRdb's copy keeps in-frame clones and lacks some. There are around 230,000 clones in the sample; around nine tenths occur only once, and almost 4% lies in the top ten. Sequences were obtained from PBMCs or T cells enriched from blood (not recorded which). Receptors originate from a woman between 25 and 40 years old with acute COVID-19.

The gene calls are TRBV29-1 and TRBJ2-6, with 8 bases matching TRBD1. Germline V gene lookup returns CDR1 SQVTM and CDR2 ANQGSEA. There are 19 residues in the CDR3. The V segment lost 5 bases and the J segment 0 bases; nucleotides outside the gene matches: 15. The CDR3 spells CSVIPAVGTGFSGANVLTF. DNA of the CDR3: TGCAGCGTTATACCCGCGGTTGGGACAGGCTTCTCTGGGGCCAACGTCCTGACTTTC. Full variable domain (outside the CDR3, taken from reference TRBV29-1 and TRBJ2-6): SAVISQKPSRDICQRGTSLTIQCQVDSQVTMMFWYRQQPGQSLTLIATANQGSEATYESGFVIDKFPISRPNLTFSTLTVSNMSPEDSSIYLCSVIPAVGTGFSGANVLTFGAGSRLTVL.

As DNA, the CDR3 is TGCGCCAGCAGCCAGGCTCGGGGGAGCGGTTCACCCCTCCACTTT. Translated: CASSQARGSGSPLHF. V gene TRBV4-1 combines with J gene TRBJ1-6; D perhaps matches TRBD1 (5 bases). The CDR3 length is 15 residues. V lost 3 bases to trimming and J lost 9 bases, with 15 bases between them. CDR1 is MGHRA and CDR2 is YSYEKL in the germline V gene.

This chain connects TRBV5-6 to TRBJ1-1; D is undetermined. Germline V gene lookup returns CDR1 SGHDT and CDR2 YYEEEE. The length of the CDR3 is 13 residues. V shed 1 base and J shed 10 bases, with 14 bases lying between them. The CDR3 DNA reads TGTGCCAGCAGCTTGCAAATAAGGCAGGCAGCTTTCTTT. It translates to CASSLQIRQAAFF. The whole variable domain, remainder taken from reference TRBV5-6 and TRBJ1-1, is DAGVTQSPTHLIKTRGQQVTLRCSPKSGHDTVSWYQQALGQGPQFIFQYYEEEERQRGNFPDRFSGHQFPNYSSELNVNALLLGDSALYLCASSLQIRQAAFFGQGTRLTVV.

The gene calls are TRBV30 and TRBJ1-5; D is ambiguous. The germline V gene has CDR1 GTSNPN and CDR2 SVGIG (reference sequence). Trimming removed 3 bases at V and 3 bases at J, with 12 bases between. This CDR3 contains 14 residues. The CDR3, as DNA: TGTGCCTGGAGGGCCGGACGGGACAATCAGCCCCAGCATTTT. Translated: CAWRAGRDNQPQHF.

V is TRBV6-5 and J is TRBJ1-2; no definite D call. The length of the CDR3 is 14 residues. The ends were cut back, 7 bases at V and 7 bases at J, with 19 bases in the middle. CDR1 MNHEY and CDR2 SVGAGI come from the germline V gene. The DNA of the CDR3 is TGTGCCAGCACCCCACCCGGGGAATCCGGTGGCTACACCTTC. Its protein is CASTPPGESGGYTF.

This chain uses TRBV29-1 with TRBJ1-1; 7 bases map to TRBD1. Unmatched junction bases numbered 6, after V lost 5 bases and J lost 3 bases. Germline assignment: CDR1 SQVTM and CDR2 ANQGSEA. The CDR3 consists of 13 residues. CDR3 in amino acids: CSVHRGGDTEAFF. For the CDR3, the DNA is TGCAGCGTTCACAGGGGAGGAGACACTGAAGCTTTCTTT.

The J gene is TRBJ2-3, the V gene TRBV29-1; perhaps TRBD1 as D (5 bases). V lost 6 bases to trimming and J lost 1 base, with 8 bases between them. Germline V CDR1 and CDR2: SQVTM, ANQGSEA. The CDR3 runs 12 residues. The CDR3 reads CSVGQRTDTQYF. CDR3 DNA sequence: TGCAGCGTGGGGCAGCGCACAGATACGCAGTATTTT.

This chain joins TRBV28 and TRBJ1-2, with D perhaps matching TRBD1 (6 bases). Germline CDR1 and CDR2: MDHEN and SYDVKM. The CDR3 contains 14 residues. Trimming removed 5 bases at V and 2 bases at J, with 12 bases between. The CDR3 reads CASSPGQGNYGYTF. The CDR3, as DNA: TGTGCCAGCAGTCCAGGCCAGGGGAACTATGGCTACACCTTC.

The chain carries TRBV10-3 and TRBJ2-7; D perhaps matches TRBD2 (5 bases). In germline, CDR1 is ENHRY, CDR2 SYGVKD. The V and J ends lost 2 bases and 7 bases respectively, with 15 bases between them. The length of the CDR3 is 14 residues. The CDR3: CAISEGRGSWEQYF. The CDR3 bases are TGTGCCATCAGTGAGGGCAGAGGGTCGTGGGAGCAGTACTTC.

The chain has TRBV9 and TRBJ1-1, with TRBD1 matching 9 bases. The CDR3 is 14 amino acids. Germline CDR1 is SGDLS and CDR2 is YYNGEE. The V and J ends lost 0 bases and 3 bases, in that order; junction bases with no gene match: 0. Here the CDR3 DNA reads TGTGCCAGCAGCGTAGGACAGGGGGACACTGAAGCTTTCTTT. It codes for CASSVGQGDTEAFF.

The chain couples TRBV27 to TRBJ1-2, with 7 nucleotides matching TRBD1. This CDR3 contains 12 residues. V was pared by 6 bases and J by 5 bases, with 3 bases of the junction left unmatched. In germline, CDR1 is MNHEY, CDR2 SMNVEV (reference sequence). CDR3 in amino acids: CASRTGLYGYTF. CDR3 sequence (DNA): TGTGCCAGCAGGACAGGGTTGTATGGCTACACCTTC.

The chain links TRBV2 to TRBJ1-5; the D gene is possibly TRBD1 (6 bases). Between the trimmed V and J ends, which lost 7 bases and 2 bases, there was a span of 15 bases. CDR1 and CDR2 (germline): SNHLY, FYNNEI. This CDR3 region has 15 residues. CDR3 sequence (DNA): TGTGCCAGCAACACGGGGGGCAGGGGCAATCAGCCCCAGCATTTT. This codes for CASNTGGRGNQPQHF.

The genes are TRBV4-3 and TRBJ2-7; tentative D call: TRBD1 (6 bases). The V gene's germline CDR1 is LGHNA and CDR2 YSLEER. Deletions cut 4 bases from V and 3 bases from J, with 19 bases between. There are 16 residues in the CDR3. The CDR3 region is CASSLYPGQSNYEQYF. DNA for the CDR3: TGCGCCAGCAGCCTTTATCCAGGACAGTCTAACTACGAGCAGTACTTC.

In its sample, this clone was seen once. This chain links TRBV4-1 with TRBJ1-1; perhaps TRBD1 as D (5 bases). CDR3 length: 14 amino acids. Between the trimmed V and J ends, which lost 6 bases and 0 bases, there was a span of 11 bases. CDR1 is MGHRA and CDR2 is YSYEKL in the germline V gene. CDR3 in DNA: TGCGCCAGCAGGACAGTCAAAATGAACACTGAAGCTTTCTTT. It codes for CASRTVKMNTEAFF.

This rearrangement joins TRBV19 to TRBJ1-2; 12 nucleotides line up with TRBD1. The germline V gene has CDR1 LNHDA and CDR2 SQIVND (reference sequence). Germline trimming cut 9 bases from V and 5 bases from J; bases unmatched to any gene: 13. This CDR3 has 16 residues. CDR3 sequence: CASRGGQGALGYGYTF. In nucleotides, the CDR3 is TGTGCCAGCCGAGGGGGACAGGGGGCACTCGGGTATGGCTACACCTTC.

The chain carries TRBV6-5 and TRBJ2-7, with TRBD1 matching 8 bases. Germline lookup yields CDR1 MNHEY and CDR2 SVGAGI. Trimming at V came to 2 bases and at J to 4 bases, leaving 4 bases not matched to a gene. The CDR3 sequence is 14 residues long. The DNA of the CDR3 is TGTGCCAGCAGTTACGACCGACAGGGGTACGAGCAGTACTTC. Translation: CASSYDRQGYEQYF.

The V call is TRBV3-1 (or the pseudogene TRBV3-2), the J call TRBJ1-2, with D tentatively TRBD1 (5 bases). V shed 1 base and J shed 0 bases, with 15 bases lying between them. Germline V lookup: CDR1 LGHDT, CDR2 YNNKEL (reference sequence). CDR3 size: 17 residues. The DNA of the CDR3 is TGTGCCAGCAGCCAAGGCCCGCCTGGGGCACCTAACTATGGCTACACCTTC. Residues: CASSQGPPGAPNYGYTF.

This chain joins TRBV6-5 and TRBJ2-6; D might be TRBD1 (6 bases). Between the trimmed V and J ends, which lost 6 bases and 9 bases, there was a span of 18 bases. The CDR3 covers 15 residues. Germline V gene lookup returns CDR1 MNHEY and CDR2 SVGAGI. CDR3 residues: CASSRQDPSYNVLTF. CDR3 sequence (DNA): TGTGCCAGCAGCCGACAGGACCCCTCGTACAACGTCCTGACTTTC.

The V and J genes are TRBV5-1 and TRBJ2-2; possible D gene TRBD1, 5 bases. The V end was cut by 0 bases, the J end by 4 bases, with 10 bases between. In germline, CDR1 is SGHRS, CDR2 YFSETQ. This CDR3 comprises 15 residues. CDR3 DNA: TGCGCCAGCAGCTTGGAGCAGGGTAGCACCGGGGAGCTGTTTTTT. It translates to CASSLEQGSTGELFF.

The chain couples TRBV5-1 to TRBJ2-7; D is undetermined. The CDR3 sequence is 15 residues long. Germline loops: CDR1 SGHRS, CDR2 YFSETQ. With 4 bases removed from V and 4 bases from J, the gap between germline ends came to 18 bases. CDR3 in amino acids: CASSANSGPMYEQYF. The CDR3 nucleotides read TGCGCCAGCAGCGCAAACAGTGGGCCAATGTACGAGCAGTACTTC.

The chain recombines TRBV29-1 with TRBJ1-1, with D hard to call. The ends were cut back, 5 bases at V and 2 bases at J, with 12 bases in the middle. The CDR3 length is 13 residues. Germline CDR1 SQVTM, CDR2 ANQGSEA. The CDR3 DNA is TGCAGCGTTTGTGTGGCGGCAAACACTGAAGCTTTCTTT. Translating gives CSVCVAANTEAFF.

The J gene is TRBJ1-2, the V gene TRBV5-1; D may be TRBD1 (5 bases). V lost 0 bases and J 5 bases, leaving 14 bases between the germline ends. This CDR3 region has 15 residues. Germline lookup yields CDR1 SGHRS and CDR2 YFSETQ. Here the CDR3 reads CASSLAMGGEYGYTF. DNA for the CDR3: TGCGCCAGCAGCTTGGCTATGGGAGGGGAGTATGGCTACACCTTC.

This chain links TRBV7-2 with TRBJ1-4; D might be TRBD1 (6 bases). The CDR3 has 16 amino acids. The V gene's germline CDR1 is SGHTA and CDR2 FQGNSA. V was shortened by 5 bases and J by 3 bases, with 16 bases between the two germline ends. CDR3 amino acids: CASSRGSRGSNEKLFF. The CDR3 DNA reads TGTGCCAGCAGCCGTGGGAGCAGGGGTTCTAATGAAAAACTGTTTTTT.